Below, 19 T cell receptor beta chains from the same sample are listed, as sequenced in a study of blood T cells in healthy people across ages. Using a J-beta primer mix together with a sample-barcoded 5' primer, a second PCR was run for roughly 7 to 12 cycles. TCRdb recomputed calls from the 5' RACE reads with MiXCR, one row per CDR3 protein. Of hundreds of thousands of distinct CDR3 sequences in the sample, around half are singletons; the top ten hold roughly 30%. The sample was blood. These receptors came from a woman in her sixties or seventies in good health.

CDR3 in DNA: TGTGCCAGCAGCCAAGATCGGGACAGGGGATGGTCTGAAGCTTTCTTT. As protein: CASSQDRDRGWSEAFF. J is TRBJ1-1 and V is TRBV3-1, with 10 bases aligning to TRBD1. Germline V gene lookup returns CDR1 LGHDT and CDR2 YNNKEL (reference sequence). V shed 0 bases and J 6 bases; nucleotides not matched to a gene: 7. There are 16 residues in the CDR3.

J is TRBJ1-2 and V is TRBV12-3 or TRBV12-4, with D maybe TRBD1 (6 bases). V lost 5 bases, J lost 0 bases, and 13 bases lay in between. The CDR3 is 15 amino acids. The CDR3 sequence: CASSVEGGTNYGYTF. CDR3 DNA: TGTGCCAGCAGTGTCGAAGGGGGGACTAACTATGGCTACACCTTC.

The rearrangement uses TRBV6-2 or TRBV6-3 and TRBJ2-5, with TRBD1 matching over 7 bases. The CDR3 is made up of 13 amino acids. Germline V CDR1 and CDR2: MNHEY, SVGEGT. Trimming took 9 bases from V and 0 from J; bases not matched to a gene: 4. This CDR3 is CASTGQYQETQYF. DNA of the CDR3: TGTGCCAGTACGGGACAGTACCAAGAGACCCAGTACTTC.

Worth noting for this clonotype: A single base separates this from a much larger clone, so it may be a read error. The V gene is TRBV6-8, the J gene TRBJ2-1; the D gene is possibly TRBD2 (6 bases). The CDR3 is 16 residues long. Germline loops: CDR1 MNHGY, CDR2 SAAAGT. This chain's CDR3 is CVSVWRASSKGNEQFF. The CDR3, as DNA: TGTGTCAGCGTATGGAGGGCTAGCTCTAAAGGGAATGAGCAGTTCTTC.

There are a few counts of this clonotype. V and J are TRBV27 and TRBJ2-1, with D unclear. There are 12 residues in the CDR3. The germline V gene has CDR1 MNHEY and CDR2 SMNVEV (reference sequence). The V end lost 6 bases, the J end lost 5 bases, and 8 bases lay between the germline ends. The CDR3 nucleotides read TGTGCCAGCAGGGCGGTAAACAATGAGCAGTTCTTC. This encodes CASRAVNNEQFF.

There are a few counts of this clonotype. V is TRBV7-2 and J is TRBJ2-1, with TRBD2 matching over 7 bases. Germline loops: CDR1 SGHTA, CDR2 FQGNSA. This CDR3 contains 14 residues. V lost 8 bases to trimming and J lost 7 bases; unmatched junction nucleotides: 11. The CDR3 DNA is TGTGCCAGCTACCAGCGGGGCGGGAGTAATGAGCAGTTCTTC. Translated, it gives CASYQRGGSNEQFF.

The chain recombines TRBV20-1 with TRBJ2-3, with TRBD2 matching over 7 bases. Germline V lookup: CDR1 DFQATT, CDR2 SNEGSKA (reference sequence). The length of the CDR3 is 16 residues. V lost 4 bases and J lost 0; bases outside the gene matches: 10. The CDR3 sequence is CSAIPSGRLSTDTQYF. The CDR3, as DNA: TGCAGTGCTATTCCTAGCGGCCGACTTAGCACAGATACGCAGTATTTT.

This clonotype turned up a few times. V is TRBV20-1 and J is TRBJ2-5; D gene uncertain. CDR3 size: 11 residues. Germline CDR1 is DFQATT and CDR2 is SNEGSKA (reference sequence). Trimming removed 4 bases from V and 3 bases from J, with 6 bases in between. CDR3 nucleotide sequence: TGCAGTGCTACAGACAAAGAGACCCAGTACTTC. It encodes CSATDKETQYF.

This clonotype came up a few times. The chain uses TRBV4-3 and TRBJ2-3, with 12 bases lining up with TRBD2. The CDR3 extends over 19 amino acids. J lost 2 bases, V lost 0 bases, and 9 bases had no gene match. The germline CDR1 and CDR2 sequences are LGHNA and YSLEER. CDR3 in amino acids: CASSQDQPRLAGDTDTQYF. CDR3 sequence (DNA): TGCGCCAGCAGCCAAGACCAACCTCGACTAGCGGGAGACACAGATACGCAGTATTTT.

This clonotype has a single count. A much bigger clone sits one base away, suggesting this may be a read error. This chain connects TRBV28 to TRBJ2-1; TRBD2 matches 8 bases. The last part of the DNA fits TRBJ2-7 better; the J call may be wrong. Germline V gene data show CDR1 as MDHEN and CDR2 as SYDVKM. The CDR3 covers 14 residues. As DNA, the CDR3 is TGTGCCAGCAGACTAGCGGAAGCATACAATGAGCAGTACTTC. Protein product: CASRLAEAYNEQYF.

This chain joins TRBV9 and TRBJ2-7; the D is unclear. CDR1 is SGDLS and CDR2 is YYNGEE in the germline V gene. This CDR3 spans 15 amino acids. The germline V and J ends were trimmed by 6 bases and 2 bases, with 18 bases remaining between them. Here the CDR3 DNA reads TGTGCCAGCAATAGGCAAGGCAGCCGAGCCTACGAGCAGTACTTC. It yields the protein CASNRQGSRAYEQYF.

This chain connects TRBV30 to TRBJ1-1; possible D gene TRBD1, 5 bases. Germline V gene data show CDR1 as GTSNPN and CDR2 as SVGIG (reference sequence). V was cut by 1 base and J by 1 base, with 13 bases left in between. This CDR3 region has 15 residues. CDR3 region: CAWSAPGGWNTEAFF. CDR3 coding DNA: TGTGCCTGGAGTGCTCCCGGGGGGTGGAACACTGAAGCTTTCTTT.

This clonotype was observed once. The V gene is TRBV20-1, the J gene TRBJ2-2; 8 bases are a match to TRBD1. The V segment lost 4 bases and the J segment 5 bases; nucleotides outside the gene matches: 12. The CDR3 extends over 16 amino acids. The V gene's germline CDR1 is DFQATT and CDR2 SNEGSKA (reference sequence). DNA for the CDR3: TGCAGTGCTACGGAGGGACAGGCCGCGGGGACCGGGGAGCTGTTTTTT. Translated, it gives CSATEGQAAGTGELFF.

The chain carries TRBV20-1 and TRBJ2-2; 12 positions agree with TRBD1. This CDR3 spans 16 amino acids. The V and J ends lost 4 bases and 5 bases, in that order; junction bases with no gene match: 8. Germline CDR1 and CDR2: DFQATT and SNEGSKA (reference sequence). The CDR3 DNA reads TGCAGTGCTAATTCCGGGACAGGGGGCGCAACCGGGGAGCTGTTTTTT. It yields the protein CSANSGTGGATGELFF.

This rearrangement joins TRBV18 to TRBJ1-1; D is possibly TRBD1 (5 bases). The germline V and J ends were trimmed by 3 bases and 1 base, with 12 bases remaining between them. This CDR3 is 15 amino acids long. Germline V gene data show CDR1 as KGHSH and CDR2 as LQKENI. CDR3 sequence (DNA): TGTGCCAGCTCACCGCCAGGGAGCAGGAACACTGAAGCTTTCTTT. It specifies CASSPPGSRNTEAFF.

The V and J genes are TRBV6-1 and TRBJ2-7; no reliable D call. With 1 base removed from V and 3 bases from J, the gap between germline ends came to 13 bases. Looked up from germline, CDR1 is MNHNS and CDR2 is SASEGT. The CDR3 extends over 15 amino acids. CDR3 amino acids: CASSEVLDQYYEQYF. The CDR3 nucleotides read TGTGCCAGCAGTGAAGTTTTGGACCAGTACTACGAGCAGTACTTC.

In this sample, this clonotype turned up a few times. The CDR3 DNA is TGTGCCAGCAGTGTACCCGGAGGGCTAGGCTACACCTTC. It encodes CASSVPGGLGYTF. This sequence joins TRBV12-3 or TRBV12-4 and TRBJ1-2; D gene uncertain. The CDR3 is 13 amino acids. Trimming removed 5 bases at V and 8 bases at J, with 15 bases between.

A few counts support this clonotype. The chain employs TRBV14 and TRBJ2-3; D gene ambiguous. Between the trimmed V and J ends, which lost 3 bases and 2 bases, there was a span of 9 bases. Germline-derived CDR1 and CDR2 are SGHDN and FVKESK. The CDR3 covers 14 residues. DNA of the CDR3: TGTGCCAGCAGCCATCTAGGGTACACAGATACGCAGTATTTT. This encodes CASSHLGYTDTQYF.

The rearrangement links TRBV28 to TRBJ2-7, with TRBD1 matching over 11 bases. V shed 4 bases, J shed 5 bases, and the junction held 7 bases outside the gene matches. CDR3 length equals 15 residues. The V gene's germline CDR1 is MDHEN and CDR2 SYDVKM. The CDR3 reads CASSSWTGGADEQYF. The DNA of the CDR3 is TGTGCCAGCAGTTCATGGACAGGGGGCGCGGACGAGCAGTACTTC.